This is a list of T cell receptor beta chains from one sample in a study of blood T cell repertoires in COVID-19. This table comes from immunoSEQ multiplex PCR, and its TCRdb copy is limited to in-frame clones, with some not included. This sample has around 55,000 clones, with about nine tenths found just once. The sample taken for sequencing was peripheral blood. These receptors were collected from a man between 60 and 70 years old with acute or convalescent COVID-19. Each CDR3 is given with its conserved first and last residue. Fields, in order: J gene, D gene, clone size, V gene, CDR3 DNA, CDR3 protein. A D gene is named only where the DNA matches it firmly. Some rows mark clone size as missing; the rest say once, few, many or name a class of expanded clone.

j_call: TRBJ2-1
d_call: -
clone_size: -
v_call: TRBV5-1
cdr3_nt: TGCGCCAGCAGCTTGGCCGTAGCTTTTGCCACCTACAATGAGCAGTTCTTC
cdr3_aa: CASSLAVAFATYNEQFF

j_call: TRBJ2-2
d_call: TRBD1
clone_size: -
v_call: TRBV6-5
cdr3_nt: TGTGCCAGCAGTTTGGACAGGCTACAAGGGGAGCTGTTTTTT
cdr3_aa: CASSLDRLQGELFF

j_call: TRBJ2-7
d_call: TRBD1
clone_size: -
v_call: TRBV6-2/TRBV6-3
cdr3_nt: TGTGCCAGCAGCAGGGGACAGGGGGTACCCTACGAGCAGTACTTC
cdr3_aa: CASSRGQGVPYEQYF

j_call: TRBJ1-5
d_call: TRBD1
clone_size: few
v_call: TRBV3-1/TRBV3-2
cdr3_nt: TGTGCCAGCAGCCAAGGGACAGGGGGCTGGGCCCAGCATTTT
cdr3_aa: CASSQGTGGWAQHF

j_call: TRBJ1-5
d_call: TRBD1
clone_size: -
v_call: TRBV5-6
cdr3_nt: TGTGCCAGCAGTTCTTTGGACGGGACAGGTTATCAGCCCCAGCATTTT
cdr3_aa: CASSSLDGTGYQPQHF

j_call: TRBJ2-7
d_call: TRBD1
clone_size: -
v_call: TRBV6-4
cdr3_nt: TGTGCCAGCACAACCGGGACAGGGGTATGCGAGCAGTACTTC
cdr3_aa: CASTTGTGVCEQYF

j_call: TRBJ1-2
d_call: TRBD1
clone_size: -
v_call: TRBV29-1
cdr3_nt: TGCAGCGTTTATCAGACAGGGAGGTTAACCTATGGCTACACCTTC
cdr3_aa: CSVYQTGRLTYGYTF

j_call: TRBJ1-2
d_call: -
clone_size: -
v_call: TRBV2
cdr3_nt: TGTGCCAGCAAGACCGGGGGAGTAAACTATGGCTACACCTTC
cdr3_aa: CASKTGGVNYGYTF

j_call: TRBJ1-2
d_call: TRBD1
clone_size: -
v_call: TRBV7-2
cdr3_nt: TGTGCCAGCAGCTCAACTAGGACAGGGACGAGCTACACCTTC
cdr3_aa: CASSSTRTGTSYTF

j_call: TRBJ1-5
d_call: -
clone_size: -
v_call: TRBV19
cdr3_nt: TGTGCCAGTAGTATAGGGCAGGGAAATGCTCAGCCCCAGCATTTT
cdr3_aa: CASSIGQGNAQPQHF

j_call: TRBJ2-7
d_call: TRBD1
clone_size: -
v_call: TRBV5-1
cdr3_nt: TGCGCCAGCAGCCACGGACAGGGGGAACCCTACGAGCAGTACTTC
cdr3_aa: CASSHGQGEPYEQYF

j_call: TRBJ1-2
d_call: -
clone_size: -
v_call: TRBV12-1
cdr3_nt: TGTGCCAGCAGCTTTAGCCCGACCGGGACACCGAACTATGGCTACACCTTC
cdr3_aa: CASSFSPTGTPNYGYTF

j_call: TRBJ1-4
d_call: TRBD1
clone_size: -
v_call: TRBV10-1
cdr3_nt: TGCGCCAGCAGTGTTAAGGCTCCTTCGGGGACAGGGGGATCTTATGAAAAACTGTTTTTT
cdr3_aa: CASSVKAPSGTGGSYEKLFF

j_call: TRBJ2-4
d_call: -
clone_size: -
v_call: TRBV30
cdr3_nt: TGTGCCTGGAGCCAAAGCCTTGGACAAAAAAACATTCAGTACTTC
cdr3_aa: CAWSQSLGQKNIQYF

j_call: TRBJ1-5
d_call: TRBD1
clone_size: -
v_call: TRBV24-1
cdr3_nt: TGTGCCACCAGCCAAACAGGGGCCTTGAATCAGCCCCAGCATTTT
cdr3_aa: CATSQTGALNQPQHF

j_call: TRBJ2-3
d_call: -
clone_size: -
v_call: TRBV7-3
cdr3_nt: TGTGCCAGCAGCCCCGACAGGGCAGGGAGGACAGATACGCAGTATTTT
cdr3_aa: CASSPDRAGRTDTQYF

j_call: TRBJ1-4
d_call: -
clone_size: -
v_call: TRBV5-5
cdr3_nt: TGTGCCAGCAGCTTTCAGGGATCGGATGAAAAACTGTTTTTT
cdr3_aa: CASSFQGSDEKLFF

j_call: TRBJ2-3
d_call: -
clone_size: -
v_call: TRBV6-4
cdr3_nt: TGTGCCAGCAGTGAGTCGGGTGGGTCAGATACGCAGTATTTT
cdr3_aa: CASSESGGSDTQYF

j_call: TRBJ1-5
d_call: TRBD1
clone_size: -
v_call: TRBV20-1
cdr3_nt: TGCAGTGCTAGTCAGGGGGCGACCCGCAATCAGCCCCAGCATTTT
cdr3_aa: CSASQGATRNQPQHF

j_call: TRBJ2-1
d_call: -
clone_size: -
v_call: TRBV24-1
cdr3_nt: TGTGCCACCAGTGACCTATTTACTAATAACAATGAGCAGTTCTTC
cdr3_aa: CATSDLFTNNNEQFF